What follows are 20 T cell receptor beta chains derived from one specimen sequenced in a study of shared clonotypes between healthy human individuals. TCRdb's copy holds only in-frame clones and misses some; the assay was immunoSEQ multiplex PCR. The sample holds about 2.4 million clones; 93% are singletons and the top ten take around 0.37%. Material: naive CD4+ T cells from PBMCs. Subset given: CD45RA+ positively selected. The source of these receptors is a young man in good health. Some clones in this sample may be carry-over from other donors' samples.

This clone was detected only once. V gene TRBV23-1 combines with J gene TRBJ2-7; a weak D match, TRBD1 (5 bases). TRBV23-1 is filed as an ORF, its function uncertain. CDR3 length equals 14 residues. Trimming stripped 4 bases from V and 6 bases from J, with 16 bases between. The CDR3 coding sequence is TGCGCCAGCAGTCTATGCAGGGCTGGTGGCGAGCAGTACTTC. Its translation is CASSLCRAGGEQYF.

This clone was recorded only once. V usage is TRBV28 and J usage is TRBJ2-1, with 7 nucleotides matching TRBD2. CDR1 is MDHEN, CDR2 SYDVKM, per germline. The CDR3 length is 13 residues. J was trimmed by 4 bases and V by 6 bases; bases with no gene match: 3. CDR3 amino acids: CASRLGGYNEQFF. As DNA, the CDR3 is TGTGCCAGCAGACTGGGGGGGTACAATGAGCAGTTCTTC. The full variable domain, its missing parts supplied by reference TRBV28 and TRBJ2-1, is DVKVTQSSRYLVKRTGEKVFLECVQDMDHENMFWYRQDPGLGLRLIYFSYDVKMKEKGDIPEGYSVSREKKERFSLILESASTNQTSMYLCASRLGGYNEQFFGPGTRLTVL.

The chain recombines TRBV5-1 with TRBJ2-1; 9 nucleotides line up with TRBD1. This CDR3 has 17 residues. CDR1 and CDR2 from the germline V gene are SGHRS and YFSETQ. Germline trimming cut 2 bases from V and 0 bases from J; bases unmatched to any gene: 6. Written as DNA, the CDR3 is TGCGCCAGCAGCTTTGGATCGGGACAGGGCTCCTACAATGAGCAGTTCTTC. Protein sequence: CASSFGSGQGSYNEQFF.

The chain's CDR3 is CASSPSASGVGELFF. The CDR3 DNA reads as TGTGCCAGCAGCCCCAGCGCTAGTGGGGTCGGGGAGCTGTTTTTT. The chain is built from TRBV7-3 and TRBJ2-2, with D hard to call. CDR1 and CDR2 (germline): SGHTA, FQGTGA. V lost 5 bases and J 7 bases, leaving 17 bases between the germline ends. This CDR3 comprises 15 residues.

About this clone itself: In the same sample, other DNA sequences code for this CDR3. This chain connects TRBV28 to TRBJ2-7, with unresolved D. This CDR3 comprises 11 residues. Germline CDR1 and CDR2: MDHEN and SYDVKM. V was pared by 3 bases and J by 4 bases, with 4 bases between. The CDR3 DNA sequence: TGTGCCAGCAGTTTTCTGTACGAGCAGTACTTC. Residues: CASSFLYEQYF.

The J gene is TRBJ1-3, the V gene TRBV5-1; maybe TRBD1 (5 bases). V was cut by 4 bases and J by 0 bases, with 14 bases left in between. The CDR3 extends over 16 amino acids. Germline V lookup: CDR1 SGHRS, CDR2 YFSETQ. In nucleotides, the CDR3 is TGCGCCAGCAGCCTCTGGAGACAGAGCTCTGGAAACACCATATATTTT. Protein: CASSLWRQSSGNTIYF.

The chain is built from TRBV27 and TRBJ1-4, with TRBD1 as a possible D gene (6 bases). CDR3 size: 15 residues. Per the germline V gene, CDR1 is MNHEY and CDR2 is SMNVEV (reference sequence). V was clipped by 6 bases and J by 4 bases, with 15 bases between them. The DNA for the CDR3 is TGTGCCAGCAGCAGAAGGGGGGAAAATAATGAAAAACTGTTTTTT. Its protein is CASSRRGENNEKLFF.

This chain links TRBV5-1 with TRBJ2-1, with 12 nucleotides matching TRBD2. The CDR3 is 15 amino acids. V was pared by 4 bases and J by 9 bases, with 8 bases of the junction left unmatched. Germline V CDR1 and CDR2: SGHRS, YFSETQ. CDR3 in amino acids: CASSPTSGSGGEQFF. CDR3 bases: TGCGCCAGCAGCCCGACTAGCGGGAGTGGTGGTGAGCAGTTCTTC.

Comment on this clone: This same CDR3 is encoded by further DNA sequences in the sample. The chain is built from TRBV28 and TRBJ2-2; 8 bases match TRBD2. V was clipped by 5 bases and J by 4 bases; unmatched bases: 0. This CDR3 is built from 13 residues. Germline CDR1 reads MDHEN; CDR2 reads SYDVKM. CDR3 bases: TGTGCCAGCAGTGGACTAGCCACCGGGGAGCTGTTTTTT. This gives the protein CASSGLATGELFF.

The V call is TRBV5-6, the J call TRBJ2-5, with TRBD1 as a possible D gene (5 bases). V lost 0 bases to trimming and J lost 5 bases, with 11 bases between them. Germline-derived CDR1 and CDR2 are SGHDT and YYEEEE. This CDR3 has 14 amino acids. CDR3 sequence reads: CASSLGQPPETQYF. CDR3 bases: TGTGCCAGCAGCTTGGGACAGCCCCCGGAGACCCAGTACTTC.

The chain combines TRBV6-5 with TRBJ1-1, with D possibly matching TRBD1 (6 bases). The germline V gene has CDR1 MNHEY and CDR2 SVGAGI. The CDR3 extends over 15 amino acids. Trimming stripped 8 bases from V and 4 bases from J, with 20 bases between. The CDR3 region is CASQSGGQGGTEAFF. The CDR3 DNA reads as TGTGCCAGCCAATCCGGGGGGCAAGGAGGCACTGAAGCTTTCTTT.

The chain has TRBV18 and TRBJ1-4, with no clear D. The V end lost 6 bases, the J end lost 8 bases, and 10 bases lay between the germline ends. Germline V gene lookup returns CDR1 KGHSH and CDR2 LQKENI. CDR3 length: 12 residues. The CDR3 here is CASSLGQEKLFF. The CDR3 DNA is TGTGCCAGCTCGCTAGGTCAGGAAAAACTGTTTTTT. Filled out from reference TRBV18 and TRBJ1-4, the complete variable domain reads NAGVMQNPRHLVRRRGQEARLRCSPMKGHSHVYWYRQLPEEGLKFMVYLQKENIIDESGMPKERFSAEFPKEGPSILRIQQVVRGDSAAYFCASSLGQEKLFFGSGTQLSVL.

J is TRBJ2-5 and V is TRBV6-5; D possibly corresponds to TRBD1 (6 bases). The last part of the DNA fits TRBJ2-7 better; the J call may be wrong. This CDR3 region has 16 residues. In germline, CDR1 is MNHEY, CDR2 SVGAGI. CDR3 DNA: TGTGCCAGCAGTTACTCGGGCCGGACAGCCGCCTACGAGCAGTACTTC. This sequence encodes CASSYSGRTAAYEQYF.

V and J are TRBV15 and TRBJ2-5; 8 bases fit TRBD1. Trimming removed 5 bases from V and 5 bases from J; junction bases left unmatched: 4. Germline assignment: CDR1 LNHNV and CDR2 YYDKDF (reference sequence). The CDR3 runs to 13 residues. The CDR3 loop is CATSPGGGETQYF. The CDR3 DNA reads TGTGCCACCAGCCCAGGGGGCGGGGAGACCCAGTACTTC.

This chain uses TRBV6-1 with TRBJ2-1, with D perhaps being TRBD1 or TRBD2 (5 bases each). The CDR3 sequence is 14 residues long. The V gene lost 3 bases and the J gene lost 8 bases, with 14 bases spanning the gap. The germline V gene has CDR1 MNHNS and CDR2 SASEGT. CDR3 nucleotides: TGTGCCAGCAGTGACTCGGGACGAGACGATGAGCAGTTCTTC. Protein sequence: CASSDSGRDDEQFF.

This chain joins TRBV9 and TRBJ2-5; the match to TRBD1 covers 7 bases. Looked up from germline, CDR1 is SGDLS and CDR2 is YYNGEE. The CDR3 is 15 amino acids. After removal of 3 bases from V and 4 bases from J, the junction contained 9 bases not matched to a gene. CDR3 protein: CASSGALGQVETQYF. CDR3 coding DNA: TGTGCCAGCAGCGGGGCACTAGGACAGGTAGAGACCCAGTACTTC. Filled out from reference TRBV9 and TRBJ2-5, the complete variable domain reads DSGVTQTPKHLITATGQRVTLRCSPRSGDLSVYWYQQSLDQGLQFLIQYYNGEERAKGNILERFSAQQFPDLHSELNLSSLELGDSALYFCASSGALGQVETQYFGPGTRLLVL.

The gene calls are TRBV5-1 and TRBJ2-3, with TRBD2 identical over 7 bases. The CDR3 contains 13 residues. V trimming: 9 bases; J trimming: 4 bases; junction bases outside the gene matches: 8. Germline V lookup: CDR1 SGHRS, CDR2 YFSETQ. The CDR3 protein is CATREAGADTQYF. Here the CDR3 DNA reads TGCGCCACCCGCGAGGCGGGGGCAGATACGCAGTATTTT.

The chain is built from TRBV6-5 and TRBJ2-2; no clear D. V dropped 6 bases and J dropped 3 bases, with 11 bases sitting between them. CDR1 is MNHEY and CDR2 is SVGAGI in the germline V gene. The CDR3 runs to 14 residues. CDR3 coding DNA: TGTGCCAGCAGGAAACTTGGGGACACCGGGGAGCTGTTTTTT. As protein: CASRKLGDTGELFF.

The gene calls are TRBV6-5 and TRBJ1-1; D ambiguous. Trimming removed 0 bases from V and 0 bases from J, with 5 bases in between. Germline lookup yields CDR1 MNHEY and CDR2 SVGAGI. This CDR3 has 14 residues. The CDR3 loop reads CASSYSIVNTEAFF. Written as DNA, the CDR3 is TGTGCCAGCAGTTACTCGATAGTGAACACTGAAGCTTTCTTT.

CDR3 region: CATSRPTGTSGSRSYEQYF. The CDR3, as DNA: TGTGCCACCAGCAGACCGACCGGGACTAGCGGGAGTAGGTCCTACGAGCAGTACTTC. The genes are TRBV15 and TRBJ2-7, with TRBD2 identical over 14 bases. The CDR3 length is 19 residues. Per the germline V gene, CDR1 is LNHNV and CDR2 is YYDKDF (reference sequence). Trimming at V came to 2 bases and at J to 1 base, leaving 10 bases not matched to a gene. The full variable domain, in which reference TRBV15 and TRBJ2-7 provide the parts outside the CDR3, is DAMVIQNPRYQVTQFGKPVTLSCSQTLNHNVMYWYQQKSSQAPKLLFHYYDKDFNNEADTPDNFQSRRPNTSFCFLDIRSPGLGDTAMYLCATSRPTGTSGSRSYEQYFGPGTRLTVT.